A selection of T cell receptor beta chains follows, all from one sample in a study of blood T cell repertoires in COVID-19. The repertoire was sequenced with immunoSEQ multiplex PCR; TCRdb's copy has only in-frame clones and lacks some. The sample gives approximately 97,000 clones, around 90% of which show up once; roughly 2.1% is in the top ten. Sample: peripheral blood. The source of these receptors is a woman aged 45-60 years with COVID-19, enrolled during active disease. Each CDR3 is given with its conserved first and last residue. Each record gives: J gene, D gene, V gene, clone size, CDR3 protein, CDR3 DNA. D genes are given only for firm matches. Size is omitted from some rows. Given values are once, few, many or a class for expanded clones.

>TRBJ2-7|NA|TRBV29-1|NA
CSALSQGTYEQYF
TGCAGCGCCCTATCTCAGGGGACCTACGAGCAGTACTTC
>TRBJ2-5|NA|TRBV5-6|NA
CASRADYQETQYF
TGTGCCAGCAGGGCGGACTACCAAGAGACCCAGTACTTC
>TRBJ2-3|NA|TRBV24-1|NA
CATSDLGGADTQYF
TGTGCCACCAGTGATTTAGGCGGGGCAGATACGCAGTATTTT
>TRBJ2-1|NA|TRBV6-5|NA
CASSYSRALSYNEQFF
TGTGCCAGCAGTTACAGCCGTGCTCTATCTTACAATGAGCAGTTCTTC
>TRBJ1-1|NA|TRBV11-2|NA
CASSVRGGVTEAFF
TGTGCCAGCAGCGTCCGGGGTGGGGTGACTGAAGCTTTCTTT
>TRBJ2-1|NA|TRBV5-5|NA
CASSVSGGINEQFF
TGTGCCAGCAGCGTTTCCGGGGGTATCAATGAGCAGTTCTTC
>TRBJ1-3|TRBD1|TRBV19|NA
CASQLSPRGPGNTIYF
TGTGCCAGCCAACTTTCACCTAGGGGGCCTGGAAACACCATATATTTT
>TRBJ2-2|TRBD1|TRBV5-1|NA
CASSKGQGADGELFF
TGCGCCAGCAGCAAAGGACAGGGGGCGGACGGGGAGCTGTTTTTT
>TRBJ2-3|TRBD2|TRBV30|once
CAWSPPAGYVGDTQYF
TGTGCCTGGAGTCCCCCAGCGGGGTATGTAGGAGATACGCAGTATTTT
>TRBJ1-1|NA|TRBV12-5|NA
CASGPDTGEKAFF
TGTGCTAGTGGCCCCGATACAGGCGAAAAAGCTTTCTTT
>TRBJ1-2|TRBD1|TRBV5-1|few
CASSLEGQGYGYTF
TGCGCCAGCAGCTTGGAGGGACAGGGGTATGGCTACACCTTC
>TRBJ2-4|NA|TRBV19|NA
CASSLQAPKNIQYF
TGTGCCAGTAGTCTTCAGGCCCCTAAAAACATTCAGTACTTC
>TRBJ2-1|NA|TRBV13|few
CASSYGEDNEQFF
TGTGCCAGCAGCTACGGGGAGGACAATGAGCAGTTCTTC
>TRBJ2-4|NA|TRBV25-1|NA
CASSEWRNRTVAKNIQYF
TGTGCCAGCAGTGAATGGAGGAACAGAACCGTAGCCAAAAACATTCAGTACTTC
>TRBJ1-4|NA|TRBV3-1/TRBV3-2|NA
CASSLPIGGENEKLFF
TGTGCCAGCAGCCTCCCCATCGGGGGGGAAAATGAAAAACTGTTTTTT
>TRBJ1-1|TRBD1|TRBV12-3/TRBV12-4|few
CASRRQGRGEAFF
TGTGCCAGCAGGCGACAGGGGAGGGGTGAAGCTTTCTTT
>TRBJ2-1|NA|TRBV13|NA
CASSRLTDSSYNEQFF
TGTGCCAGCAGCCGACTGACCGACTCCTCCTACAATGAGCAGTTCTTC
>TRBJ2-7|TRBD1|TRBV5-4|NA
CASTRQGAGEQYF
TGTGCCAGCACCCGACAGGGGGCGGGCGAGCAGTACTTC
>TRBJ1-2|NA|TRBV24-1|NA
CATSDPLGYTF
TGTGCCACCAGTGACCCCCTTGGCTACACCTTC
>TRBJ1-1|TRBD1|TRBV6-5|NA
CASSYTQGTEAFF
TGTGCCAGCAGTTACACACAGGGGACTGAAGCTTTCTTT
>TRBJ1-3|TRBD1|TRBV7-9|NA
CASSPSGGTDSGNTIYF
TGTGCCAGCAGCCCCTCTGGCGGGACAGATTCTGGAAACACCATATATTTT
>TRBJ1-3|NA|TRBV9|NA
CASSALDPQRDTIYF
TGTGCCAGCAGCGCCCTAGACCCGCAGCGGGACACCATATATTTT
>TRBJ2-3|NA|TRBV3-1/TRBV3-2|NA
CASSPFGHEGDTQYF
TGTGCCAGCAGCCCTTTCGGGCACGAGGGAGATACGCAGTATTTT
>TRBJ1-1|NA|TRBV19|NA
CASSTGHLNTEAFF
TGTGCCAGTAGTACGGGACATTTGAACACTGAAGCTTTCTTT
>TRBJ1-1|TRBD1|TRBV5-1|NA
CASSPLTGSEAFF
TGCGCCAGCAGCCCACTGACAGGGTCTGAAGCTTTCTTT
>TRBJ1-1|NA|TRBV15|once
CATSRDRVKNTEAFF
TGTGCCACCAGCAGAGATCGGGTCAAGAACACTGAAGCTTTCTTT
>TRBJ1-2|NA|TRBV5-1|once
CASSLGWNYGYTF
TGCGCCAGCAGCCTAGGATGGAACTATGGCTACACCTTC
>TRBJ1-2|TRBD1|TRBV30|few
CAWSAGQGYGYTF
TGTGCCTGGAGCGCCGGACAGGGATATGGCTACACCTTC
>TRBJ1-2|NA|TRBV4-3|NA
CASSPRPTNYGYTF
TGCGCCAGCAGCCCGAGGCCGACTAACTATGGCTACACCTTC
>TRBJ2-5|TRBD1|TRBV3-1/TRBV3-2|NA
CASSHADRAQETQYF
TGTGCCAGCAGCCATGCTGACAGGGCCCAAGAGACCCAGTACTTC